A selection of T cell receptor beta chains follows, all from one sample in a study of blood T cell repertoires in COVID-19. Assay: immunoSEQ multiplex PCR; the TCRdb copy retains only in-frame clones and omits some. The table records 250,000 to 350,000 clones, roughly 90% of them present only once. The sample was PBMCs or T cells enriched from blood (not recorded which). Receptor source: a woman younger than 35 with acute COVID-19. CDR3s leave out the opening cysteine and the closing phenylalanine or tryptophan. Only some rows state a clone size, as once, few, many or a class for expanded clones.

clone_size v_call cdr3_aa
. TRBV15 ATSRESASGRNEQF
. TRBV19 ASSTPGDSPNYGYT
. TRBV18 ASSRGQDLEAF
. TRBV5-1 ASSWGRDRSFTDTQY
. TRBV25-1 ASSAGQGARNSPLH
. TRBV28 ASSRRTIMNPYEQY
. TRBV6-5 ASSYFGTGYGYT
. TRBV5-8 ASSGGTSVLGDTQY
few TRBV7-3 ASSPNRTGTGSPTGNTIY
. TRBV7-9 ASSLAGEADTQY
once TRBV25-1 ASSRRTGYGYT
. TRBV28 ASSLDRGLKDEKLF
once TRBV19 ASGVGGAEAF